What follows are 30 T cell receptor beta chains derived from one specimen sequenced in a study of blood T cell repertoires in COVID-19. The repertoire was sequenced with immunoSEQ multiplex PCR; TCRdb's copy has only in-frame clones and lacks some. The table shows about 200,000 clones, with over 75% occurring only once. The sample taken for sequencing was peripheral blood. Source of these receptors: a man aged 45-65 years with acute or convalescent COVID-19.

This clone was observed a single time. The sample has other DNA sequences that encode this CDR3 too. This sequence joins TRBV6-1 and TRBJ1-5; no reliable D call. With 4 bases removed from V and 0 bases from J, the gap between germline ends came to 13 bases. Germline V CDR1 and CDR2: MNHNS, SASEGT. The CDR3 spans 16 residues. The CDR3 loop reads CASSAPGGYSNQPQHF. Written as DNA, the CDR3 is TGTGCCAGCAGTGCACCAGGTGGTTATAGCAATCAGCCCCAGCATTTT.

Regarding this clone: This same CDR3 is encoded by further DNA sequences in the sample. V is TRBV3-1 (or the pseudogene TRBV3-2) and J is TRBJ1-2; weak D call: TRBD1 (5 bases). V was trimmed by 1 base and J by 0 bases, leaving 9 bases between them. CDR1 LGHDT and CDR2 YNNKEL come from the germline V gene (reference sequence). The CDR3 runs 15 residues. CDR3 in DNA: TGTGCCAGCAGCCAAGGACAGCCTTCTAACTATGGCTACACCTTC. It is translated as CASSQGQPSNYGYTF.

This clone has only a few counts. CDR3: CASSEVGQANTEAFF. CDR3 nucleotides: TGTGCCAGCAGTGAAGTGGGACAGGCGAACACTGAAGCTTTCTTT. The chain joins TRBV6-1 to TRBJ1-1, with TRBD1 matching over 8 bases. CDR3 length: 15 residues. From germline, CDR1 is MNHNS and CDR2 SASEGT. V dropped 1 base and J dropped 1; count of bases not matched to a gene: 2.

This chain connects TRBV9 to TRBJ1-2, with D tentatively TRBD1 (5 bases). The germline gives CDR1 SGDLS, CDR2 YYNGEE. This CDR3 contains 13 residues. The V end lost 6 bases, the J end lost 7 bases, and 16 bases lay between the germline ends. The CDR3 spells CASTRGEQTGYTF. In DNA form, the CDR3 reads TGTGCCAGCACCCGGGGGGAACAGACTGGCTACACCTTC.

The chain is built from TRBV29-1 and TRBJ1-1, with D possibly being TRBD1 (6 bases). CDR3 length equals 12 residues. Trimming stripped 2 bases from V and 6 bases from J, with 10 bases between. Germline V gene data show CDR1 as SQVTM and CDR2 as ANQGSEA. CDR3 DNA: TGCAGCGTTGAAAGGGGGTCCGCTGAAGCTTTCTTT. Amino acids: CSVERGSAEAFF.

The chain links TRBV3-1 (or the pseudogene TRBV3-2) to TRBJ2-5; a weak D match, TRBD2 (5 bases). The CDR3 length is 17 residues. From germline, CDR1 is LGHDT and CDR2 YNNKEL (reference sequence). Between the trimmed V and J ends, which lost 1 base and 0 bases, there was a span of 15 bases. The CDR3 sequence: CASSQVIGRVNQETQYF. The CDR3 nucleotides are TGTGCCAGCAGCCAAGTCATTGGGCGGGTGAACCAAGAGACCCAGTACTTC.

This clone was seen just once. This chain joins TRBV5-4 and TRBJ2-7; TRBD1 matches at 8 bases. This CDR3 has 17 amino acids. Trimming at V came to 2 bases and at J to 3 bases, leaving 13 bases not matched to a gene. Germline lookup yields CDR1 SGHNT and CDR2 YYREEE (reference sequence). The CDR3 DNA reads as TGTGCCAGCAGCTTAACTCGACAGGGGCTTACATACTACGAGCAGTACTTC. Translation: CASSLTRQGLTYYEQYF.

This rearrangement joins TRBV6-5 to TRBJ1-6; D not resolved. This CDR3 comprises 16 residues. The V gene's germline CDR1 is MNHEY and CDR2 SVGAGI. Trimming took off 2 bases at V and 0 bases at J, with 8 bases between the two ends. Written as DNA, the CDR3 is TGTGCCAGCAGTTACGGCCAGTACTCCTATAATTCACCCCTCCACTTT. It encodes CASSYGQYSYNSPLHF.

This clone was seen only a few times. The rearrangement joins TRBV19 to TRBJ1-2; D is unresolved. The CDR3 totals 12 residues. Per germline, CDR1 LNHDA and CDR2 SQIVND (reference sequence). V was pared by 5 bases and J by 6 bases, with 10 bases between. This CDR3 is CASSQFYNGYTF. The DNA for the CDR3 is TGTGCCAGTAGTCAGTTTTACAATGGCTACACCTTC.

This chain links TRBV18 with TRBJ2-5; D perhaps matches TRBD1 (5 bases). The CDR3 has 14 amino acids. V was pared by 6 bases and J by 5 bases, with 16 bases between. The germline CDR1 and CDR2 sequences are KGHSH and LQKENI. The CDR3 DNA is TGTGCCAGCTCCAACTCTCAGGGTAGGGAGACCCAGTACTTC. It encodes CASSNSQGRETQYF.

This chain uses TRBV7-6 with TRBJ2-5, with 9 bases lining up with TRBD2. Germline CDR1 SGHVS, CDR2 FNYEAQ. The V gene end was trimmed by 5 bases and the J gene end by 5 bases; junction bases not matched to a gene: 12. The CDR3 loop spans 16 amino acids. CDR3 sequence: CASSLSFSGGGETQYF. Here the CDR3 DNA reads TGTGCCAGCAGCCTATCCTTTAGCGGGGGAGGGGAGACCCAGTACTTC.

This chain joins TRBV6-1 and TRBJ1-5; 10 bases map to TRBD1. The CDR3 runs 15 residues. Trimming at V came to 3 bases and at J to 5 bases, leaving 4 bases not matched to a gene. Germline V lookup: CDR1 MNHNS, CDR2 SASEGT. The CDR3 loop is CASSDWTGGYQPQHF. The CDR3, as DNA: TGTGCCAGCAGTGATTGGACAGGGGGGTATCAGCCCCAGCATTTT.

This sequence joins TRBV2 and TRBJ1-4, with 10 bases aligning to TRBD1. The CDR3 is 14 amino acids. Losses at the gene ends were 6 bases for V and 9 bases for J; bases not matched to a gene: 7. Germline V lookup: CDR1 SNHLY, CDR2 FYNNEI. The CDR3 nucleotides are TGTGCCAGCAGGGCACCGGGACAGGGGAAAAAACTGTTTTTT. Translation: CASRAPGQGKKLFF. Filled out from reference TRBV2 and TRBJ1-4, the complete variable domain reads EPEVTQTPSHQVTQMGQEVILRCVPISNHLYFYWYRQILGQKVEFLVSFYNNEISEKSEIFDDQFSVERPDGSNFTLKIRSTKLEDSAMYFCASRAPGQGKKLFFGSGTQLSVL.

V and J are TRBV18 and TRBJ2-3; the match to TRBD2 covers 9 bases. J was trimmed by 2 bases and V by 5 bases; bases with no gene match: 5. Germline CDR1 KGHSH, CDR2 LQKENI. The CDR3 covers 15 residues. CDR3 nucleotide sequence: TGTGCCAGCTCAGTAGCGGGGGACCCCACAGATACGCAGTATTTT. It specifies CASSVAGDPTDTQYF.

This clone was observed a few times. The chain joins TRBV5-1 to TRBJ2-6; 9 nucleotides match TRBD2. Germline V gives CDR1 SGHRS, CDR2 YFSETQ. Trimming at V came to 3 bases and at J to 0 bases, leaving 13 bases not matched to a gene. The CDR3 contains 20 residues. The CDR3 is CASSWSQRGASNSGANVLTF. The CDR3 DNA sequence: TGCGCCAGCAGCTGGTCGCAGCGGGGGGCTTCCAACTCTGGGGCCAACGTCCTGACTTTC. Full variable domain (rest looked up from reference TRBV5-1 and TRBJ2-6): KAGVTQTPRYLIKTRGQQVTLSCSPISGHRSVSWYQQTPGQGLQFLFEYFSETQRNKGNFPGRFSGRQFSNSRSEMNVSTLELGDSALYLCASSWSQRGASNSGANVLTFGAGSRLTVL.

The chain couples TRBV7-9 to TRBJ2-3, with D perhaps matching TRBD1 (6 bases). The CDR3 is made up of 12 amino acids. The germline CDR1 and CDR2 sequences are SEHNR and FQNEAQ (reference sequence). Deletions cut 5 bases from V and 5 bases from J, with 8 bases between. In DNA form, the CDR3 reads TGTGCCAGCAGCCTACAGGGAGATACGCAGTATTTT. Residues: CASSLQGDTQYF.

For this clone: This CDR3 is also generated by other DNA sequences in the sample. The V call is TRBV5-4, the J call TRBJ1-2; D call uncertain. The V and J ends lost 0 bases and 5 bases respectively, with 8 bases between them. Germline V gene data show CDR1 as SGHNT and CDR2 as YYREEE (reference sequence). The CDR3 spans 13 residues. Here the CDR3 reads CASSLVGSYGYTF. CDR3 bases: TGTGCCAGCAGCTTGGTAGGGAGTTATGGCTACACCTTC.

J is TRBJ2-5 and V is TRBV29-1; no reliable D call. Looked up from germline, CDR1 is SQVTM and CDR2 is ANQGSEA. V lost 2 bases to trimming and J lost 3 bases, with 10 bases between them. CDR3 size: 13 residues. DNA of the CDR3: TGCAGCGTTGAAAGTTTGGAGAAAGAGACCCAGTACTTC. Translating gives CSVESLEKETQYF.

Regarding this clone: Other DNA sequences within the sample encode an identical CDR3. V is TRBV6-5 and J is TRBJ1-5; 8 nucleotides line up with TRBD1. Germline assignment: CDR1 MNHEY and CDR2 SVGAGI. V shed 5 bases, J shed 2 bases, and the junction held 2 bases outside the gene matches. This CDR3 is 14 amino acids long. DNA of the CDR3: TGTGCCAGCAGTCTGACAGGGGGCAATCAGCCCCAGCATTTT. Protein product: CASSLTGGNQPQHF.

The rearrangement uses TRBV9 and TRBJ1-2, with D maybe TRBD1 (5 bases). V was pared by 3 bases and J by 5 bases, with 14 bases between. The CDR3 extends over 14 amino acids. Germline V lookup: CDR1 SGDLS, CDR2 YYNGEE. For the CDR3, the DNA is TGTGCCAGCAGCGCTTCCGGGGGGGAATATGGCTACACCTTC. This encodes CASSASGGEYGYTF.

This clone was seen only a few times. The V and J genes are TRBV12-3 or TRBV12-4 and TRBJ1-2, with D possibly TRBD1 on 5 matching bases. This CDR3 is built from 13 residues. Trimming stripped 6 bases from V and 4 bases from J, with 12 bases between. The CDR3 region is CASRTQAAYGYTF. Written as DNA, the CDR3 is TGTGCCAGCAGGACACAGGCTGCCTATGGCTACACCTTC.

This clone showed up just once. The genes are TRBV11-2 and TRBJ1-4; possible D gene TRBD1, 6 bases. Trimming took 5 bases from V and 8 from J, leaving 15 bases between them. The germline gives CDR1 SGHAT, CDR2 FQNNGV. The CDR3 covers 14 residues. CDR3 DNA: TGTGCCAGCAGCCTTCAGGGGTATGACGAAAAACTGTTTTTT. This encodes CASSLQGYDEKLFF.

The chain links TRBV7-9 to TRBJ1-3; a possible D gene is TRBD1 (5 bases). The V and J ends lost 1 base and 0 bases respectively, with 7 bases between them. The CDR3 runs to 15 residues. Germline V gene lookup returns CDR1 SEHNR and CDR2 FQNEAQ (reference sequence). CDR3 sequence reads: CASSLDGASGNTIYF. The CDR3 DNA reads TGTGCCAGCAGCTTAGATGGGGCCTCTGGAAACACCATATATTTT.

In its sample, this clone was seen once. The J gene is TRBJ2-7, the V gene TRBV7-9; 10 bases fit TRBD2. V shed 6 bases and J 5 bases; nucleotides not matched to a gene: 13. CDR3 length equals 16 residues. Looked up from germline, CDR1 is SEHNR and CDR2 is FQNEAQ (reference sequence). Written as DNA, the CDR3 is TGTGCCAGCAGTCCGAGGGCGGGACTAGCGATCAACGAGCAGTACTTC. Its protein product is CASSPRAGLAINEQYF.

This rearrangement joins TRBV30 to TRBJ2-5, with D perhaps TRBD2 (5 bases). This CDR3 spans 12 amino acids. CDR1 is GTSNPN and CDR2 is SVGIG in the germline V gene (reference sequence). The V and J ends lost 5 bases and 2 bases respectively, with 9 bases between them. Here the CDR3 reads CAWGLAQETQYF. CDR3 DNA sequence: TGTGCCTGGGGTCTAGCACAAGAGACCCAGTACTTC.

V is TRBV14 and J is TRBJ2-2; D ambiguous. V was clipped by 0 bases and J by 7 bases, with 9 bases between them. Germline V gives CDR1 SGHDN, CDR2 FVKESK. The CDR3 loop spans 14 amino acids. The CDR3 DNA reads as TGTGCCAGCAGCCAAGACCGGGTGGTCGGGGAGCTGTTTTTT. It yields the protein CASSQDRVVGELFF.

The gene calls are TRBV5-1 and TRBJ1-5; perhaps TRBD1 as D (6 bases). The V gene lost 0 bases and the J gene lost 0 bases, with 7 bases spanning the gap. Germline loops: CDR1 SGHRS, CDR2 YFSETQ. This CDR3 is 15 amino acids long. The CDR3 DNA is TGCGCCAGCAGCTTGGCAGGGGATAGCAATCAGCCCCAGCATTTT. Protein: CASSLAGDSNQPQHF.

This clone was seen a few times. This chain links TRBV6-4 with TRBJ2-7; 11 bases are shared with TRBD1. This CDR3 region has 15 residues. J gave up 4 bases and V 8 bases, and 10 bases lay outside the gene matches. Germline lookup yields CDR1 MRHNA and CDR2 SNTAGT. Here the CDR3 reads CASQKEGTGGYEQYF. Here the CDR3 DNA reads TGTGCCAGCCAAAAGGAGGGGACAGGGGGGTACGAGCAGTACTTC.

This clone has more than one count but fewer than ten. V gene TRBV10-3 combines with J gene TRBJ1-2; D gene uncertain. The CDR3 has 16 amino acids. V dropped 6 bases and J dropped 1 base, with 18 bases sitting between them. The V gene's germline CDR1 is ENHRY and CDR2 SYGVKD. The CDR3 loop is CAIRDPRQENNYGYTF. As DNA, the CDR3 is TGTGCCATCAGAGACCCCCGGCAGGAAAATAACTATGGCTACACCTTC.

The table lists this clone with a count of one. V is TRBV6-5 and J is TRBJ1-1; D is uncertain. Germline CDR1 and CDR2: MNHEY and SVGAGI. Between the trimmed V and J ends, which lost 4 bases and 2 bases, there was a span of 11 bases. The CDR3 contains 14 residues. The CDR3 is CASSSAGVNTEAFF. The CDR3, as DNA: TGTGCCAGCAGTTCGGCAGGTGTAAACACTGAAGCTTTCTTT.